A single sample is the source of the 13 T cell receptor beta chains below, sequenced in a study of CD8 T cells in Susac syndrome. With random hexamers, about 0.5 to 1 ug RNA was reverse transcribed. In TCRdb, the immunoSEQ multiplex PCR reads were re-called with MiXCR into one record per CDR3 protein. The sample carries some 140,000 distinct CDR3 sequences, 75% to 90% recorded once. What was sequenced was CD8+ T cells from PBMCs. These receptors were collected from a human donor with multiple sclerosis.

The genes are TRBV27 and TRBJ2-3; D unresolved. The V gene's germline CDR1 is MNHEY and CDR2 SMNVEV (reference sequence). This CDR3 has 12 amino acids. The germline V and J ends were trimmed by 4 bases and 6 bases, with 8 bases remaining between them. This CDR3 reads CASSSTPDTQYF. As DNA, the CDR3 is TGTGCCAGCAGTTCGACTCCCGATACGCAGTATTTT.

This clonotype has a handful of counts. The V and J genes are TRBV4-1 and TRBJ2-3; possibly TRBD1 or TRBD2 for D (5 bases each). The length of the CDR3 is 14 residues. Per the germline V gene, CDR1 is MGHRA and CDR2 is YSYEKL. Trimming stripped 4 bases from V and 2 bases from J, with 10 bases between. CDR3 in amino acids: CASSRLGDTDTQYF. The CDR3 DNA reads TGCGCCAGCAGCCGACTGGGGGACACAGATACGCAGTATTTT.

This chain joins TRBV27 and TRBJ2-1; D possibly matches TRBD1 or TRBD2 (6 bases each). CDR1 is MNHEY and CDR2 is SMNVEV in the germline V gene (reference sequence). This CDR3 is 14 amino acids long. V lost 2 bases and J 6 bases, leaving 11 bases between the germline ends. The CDR3 DNA is TGTGCCAGCAGTTTACGGGGGCCAGGCAATGAGCAGTTCTTC. This sequence encodes CASSLRGPGNEQFF.

The V call is TRBV28, the J call TRBJ1-2, with 12 bases lining up with TRBD1. V lost 5 bases and J lost 7; bases outside the gene matches: 8. This CDR3 comprises 15 residues. The germline V gene encodes CDR1 MDHEN and CDR2 SYDVKM. CDR3 region: CASSPAGTGGGGYTF. The CDR3 DNA reads TGTGCCAGCAGTCCAGCCGGGACAGGGGGCGGTGGCTACACCTTC.

The J gene is TRBJ2-2, the V gene TRBV19, with a weak D call TRBD2 (6 bases). This CDR3 comprises 12 residues. Germline V gene sequence: CDR1 LNHDA, CDR2 SQIVND (reference sequence). V was clipped by 7 bases and J by 7 bases, with 10 bases between them. This chain's CDR3 is CASIGGNGELFF. DNA of the CDR3: TGTGCCAGTATAGGCGGGAACGGGGAGCTGTTTTTT.

Only a few counts were recorded for this clonotype. This sequence joins TRBV5-4 and TRBJ1-5; D is perhaps TRBD1 (6 bases). The germline gives CDR1 SGHNT, CDR2 YYREEE (reference sequence). The CDR3 totals 16 residues. V was pared by 3 bases and J by 1 base, with 14 bases between. The CDR3 spells CASSSTEGQSNQPQHF. The CDR3 DNA is TGTGCCAGCAGCTCCACCGAAGGACAGAGCAATCAGCCCCAGCATTTT.

This clonotype was detected only a few times. The chain carries TRBV7-2 and TRBJ1-1; D might be TRBD1 (5 bases). Deletions cut 2 bases from V and 1 base from J, with 14 bases between. This CDR3 is built from 16 residues. CDR1 SGHTA and CDR2 FQGNSA come from the germline V gene. CDR3: CASSLIALGGNTEAFF. In DNA form, the CDR3 reads TGTGCCAGCAGCTTAATAGCCCTTGGGGGGAACACTGAAGCTTTCTTT.

The CDR3 nucleotides read TGTGCCAGCAGCTTGTCACAGGGAATGTATAATGAGCAGTTCTTC. Its translation is CASSLSQGMYNEQFF. The chain joins TRBV13 to TRBJ2-1; weak D call: TRBD1 (6 bases). V was cut by 3 bases and J by 7 bases, with 16 bases left in between. CDR3 length: 15 amino acids. Germline CDR1 is PRHDT and CDR2 is FYEKMQ (reference sequence).

V is TRBV27 and J is TRBJ2-3; D is uncertain. This CDR3 contains 16 residues. Per germline, CDR1 MNHEY and CDR2 SMNVEV (reference sequence). V was cut by 5 bases and J by 2 bases, with 17 bases left in between. In DNA form, the CDR3 reads TGTGCCAGCAGTCCCTCAGTCAGTCTTTTCACAGATACGCAGTATTTT. It translates to CASSPSVSLFTDTQYF.

The chain recombines TRBV6-1 with TRBJ1-2; D possibly corresponds to TRBD1 (5 bases). The CDR3 contains 13 residues. V lost 6 bases and J 4 bases, leaving 12 bases between the germline ends. Germline CDR1 is MNHNS and CDR2 is SASEGT. DNA for the CDR3: TGTGCCAGCAGCCCCCGGGACCCCTATGGCTACACCTTC. Amino acid sequence: CASSPRDPYGYTF.

The chain couples TRBV11-2 to TRBJ2-3, with D possibly being TRBD1 or TRBD2 (5 bases each). The CDR3 runs 17 residues. V shed 5 bases and J shed 0 bases, with 18 bases lying between them. Per the germline V gene, CDR1 is SGHAT and CDR2 is FQNNGV. CDR3 nucleotide sequence: TGTGCCAGCAGCCCCCACGGATGGGACGGTAGCACAGATACGCAGTATTTT. Its translation is CASSPHGWDGSTDTQYF.

The V call is TRBV5-1, the J call TRBJ1-1, with a tentative D call TRBD1 (6 bases). Germline V gene sequence: CDR1 SGHRS, CDR2 YFSETQ. Trimming shortened V by 0 bases and J by 7 bases, and 13 bases separated the two germline ends. There are 14 residues in the CDR3. The CDR3 is CASSLVQGALEAFF. CDR3 DNA sequence: TGCGCCAGCAGCTTGGTACAGGGAGCCCTTGAAGCTTTCTTT.

This chain uses TRBV15 with TRBJ1-1, with D tentatively TRBD1 (5 bases). Deletions cut 0 bases from V and 1 base from J, with 12 bases between. The CDR3 sequence is 16 residues long. The V gene's germline CDR1 is LNHNV and CDR2 YYDKDF (reference sequence). The CDR3 region is CATSRDLGEANTEAFF. CDR3 nucleotides: TGTGCCACCAGCAGAGATCTGGGGGAGGCGAACACTGAAGCTTTCTTT. The full variable domain, with the rest looked up from reference TRBV15 and TRBJ1-1, is DAMVIQNPRYQVTQFGKPVTLSCSQTLNHNVMYWYQQKSSQAPKLLFHYYDKDFNNEADTPDNFQSRRPNTSFCFLDIRSPGLGDTAMYLCATSRDLGEANTEAFFGQGTRLTVV.